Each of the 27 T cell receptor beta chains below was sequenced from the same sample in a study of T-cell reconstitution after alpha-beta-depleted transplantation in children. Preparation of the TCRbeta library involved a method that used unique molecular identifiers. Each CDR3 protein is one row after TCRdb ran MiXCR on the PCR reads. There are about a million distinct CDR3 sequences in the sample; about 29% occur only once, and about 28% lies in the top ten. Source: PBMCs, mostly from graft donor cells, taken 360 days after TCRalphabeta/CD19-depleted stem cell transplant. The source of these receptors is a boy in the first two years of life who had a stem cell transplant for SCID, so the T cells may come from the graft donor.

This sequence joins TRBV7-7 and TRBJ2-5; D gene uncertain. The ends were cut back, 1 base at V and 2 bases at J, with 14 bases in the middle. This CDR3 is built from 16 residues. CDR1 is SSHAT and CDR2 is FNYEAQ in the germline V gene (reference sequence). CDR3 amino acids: CASSLGLGSQQETQYF. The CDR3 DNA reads TGTGCCAGCAGCTTAGGCCTAGGGTCCCAGCAAGAGACCCAGTACTTC.

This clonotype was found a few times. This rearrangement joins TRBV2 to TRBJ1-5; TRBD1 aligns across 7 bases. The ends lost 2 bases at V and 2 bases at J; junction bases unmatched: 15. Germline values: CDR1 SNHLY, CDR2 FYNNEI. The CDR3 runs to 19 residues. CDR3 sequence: CASSELDRVWSLGNQPQHF. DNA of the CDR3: TGTGCCAGCAGTGAATTAGACAGGGTCTGGAGTCTCGGCAATCAGCCCCAGCATTTT.

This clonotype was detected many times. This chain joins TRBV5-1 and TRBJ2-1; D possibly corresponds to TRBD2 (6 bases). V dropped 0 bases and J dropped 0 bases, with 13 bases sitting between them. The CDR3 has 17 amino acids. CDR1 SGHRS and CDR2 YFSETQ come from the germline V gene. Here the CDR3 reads CASSLGGTQSSYNEQFF. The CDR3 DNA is TGCGCCAGCAGCTTGGGTGGGACTCAAAGCTCCTACAATGAGCAGTTCTTC.

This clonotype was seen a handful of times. CDR3 region: CASSSVGPPESQETQYF. CDR3 DNA: TGTGCCAGCAGCTCAGTAGGTCCCCCAGAGTCCCAAGAGACCCAGTACTTC. The J gene is TRBJ2-5, the V gene TRBV7-2; D is unresolved. Per the germline V gene, CDR1 is SGHTA and CDR2 is FQGNSA. The CDR3 length is 17 residues. V lost 4 bases and J lost 1, with 19 bases in between.

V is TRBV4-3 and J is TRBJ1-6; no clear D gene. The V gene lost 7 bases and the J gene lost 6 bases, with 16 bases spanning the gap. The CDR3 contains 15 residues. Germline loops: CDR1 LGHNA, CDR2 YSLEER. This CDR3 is CASTPGEGLNSPLHF. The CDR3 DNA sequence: TGCGCCAGCACCCCTGGGGAGGGCCTTAATTCACCCCTCCACTTT.

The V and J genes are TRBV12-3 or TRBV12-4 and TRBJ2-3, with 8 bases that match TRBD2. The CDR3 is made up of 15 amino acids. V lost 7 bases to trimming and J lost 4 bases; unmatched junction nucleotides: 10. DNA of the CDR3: TGTGCCAGCACCTTCGGCGCGGGGGGTTCAGATACGCAGTATTTT. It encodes CASTFGAGGSDTQYF.

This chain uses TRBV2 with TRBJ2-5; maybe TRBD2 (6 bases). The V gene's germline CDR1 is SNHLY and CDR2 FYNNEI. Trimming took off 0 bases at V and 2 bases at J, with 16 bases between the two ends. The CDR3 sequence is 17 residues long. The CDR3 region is CASSEAGWDSGQETQYF. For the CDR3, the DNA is TGTGCCAGCAGTGAAGCGGGTTGGGATAGCGGTCAAGAGACCCAGTACTTC.

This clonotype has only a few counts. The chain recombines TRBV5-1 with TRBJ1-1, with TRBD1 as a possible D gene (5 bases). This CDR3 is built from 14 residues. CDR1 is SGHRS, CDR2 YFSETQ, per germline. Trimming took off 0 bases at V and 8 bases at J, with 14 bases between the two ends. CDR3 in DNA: TGCGCCAGCAGCTTGGTGGCCGGGGGGATCGAAGCTTTCTTT. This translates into CASSLVAGGIEAFF.

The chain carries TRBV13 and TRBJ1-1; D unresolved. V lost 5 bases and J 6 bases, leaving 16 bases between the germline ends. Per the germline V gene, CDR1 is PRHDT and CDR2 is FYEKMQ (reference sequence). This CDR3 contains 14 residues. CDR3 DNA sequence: TGTGCCAGCAGCCAACTTAATTTTGGCCCTGAAGCTTTCTTT. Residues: CASSQLNFGPEAFF. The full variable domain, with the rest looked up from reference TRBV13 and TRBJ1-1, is AAGVIQSPRHLIKEKRETATLKCYPIPRHDTVYWYQQGPGQDPQFLISFYEKMQSDKGSIPDRFSAQQFSDYHSELNMSSLELGDSALYFCASSQLNFGPEAFFGQGTRLTVV.

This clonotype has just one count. CDR3 sequence (DNA): TGTGCCATCAGAGGGGGGACAGTAAGCACAGATACGCAGTATTTT. Its protein is CAIRGGTVSTDTQYF. The rearrangement joins TRBV10-3 to TRBJ2-3; TRBD1 is a possible D gene (7 bases). The CDR3 totals 15 residues. The germline V gene encodes CDR1 ENHRY and CDR2 SYGVKD. V lost 6 bases and J 0 bases, leaving 13 bases between the germline ends.

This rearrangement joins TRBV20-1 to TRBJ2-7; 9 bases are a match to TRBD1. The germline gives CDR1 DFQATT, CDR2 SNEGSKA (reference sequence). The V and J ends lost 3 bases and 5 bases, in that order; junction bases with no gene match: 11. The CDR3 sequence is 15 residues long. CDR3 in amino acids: CSASNPGTGWNEQYF. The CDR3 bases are TGCAGTGCTAGTAATCCCGGGACAGGGTGGAACGAGCAGTACTTC.

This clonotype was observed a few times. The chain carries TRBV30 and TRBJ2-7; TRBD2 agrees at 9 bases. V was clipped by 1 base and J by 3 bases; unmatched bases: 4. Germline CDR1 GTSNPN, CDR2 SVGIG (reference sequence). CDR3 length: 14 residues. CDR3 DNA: TGTGCCTGGAGTGAGGGACTAGCAGGCTACGAGCAGTACTTC. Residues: CAWSEGLAGYEQYF.

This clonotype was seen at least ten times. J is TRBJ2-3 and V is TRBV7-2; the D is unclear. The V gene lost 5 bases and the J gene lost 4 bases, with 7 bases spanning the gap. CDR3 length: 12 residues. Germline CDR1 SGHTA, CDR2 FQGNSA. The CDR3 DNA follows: TGTGCCAGCAGCCCTAAGGCAGATACGCAGTATTTT. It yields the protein CASSPKADTQYF.

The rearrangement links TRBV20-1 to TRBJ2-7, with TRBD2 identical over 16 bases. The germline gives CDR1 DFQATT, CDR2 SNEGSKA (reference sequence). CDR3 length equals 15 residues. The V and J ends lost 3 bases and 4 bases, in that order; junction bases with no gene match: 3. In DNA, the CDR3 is TGCAGTGCTAGTGGGACTAGCGGGGGGGAGTACGAGCAGTACTTC. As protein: CSASGTSGGEYEQYF.

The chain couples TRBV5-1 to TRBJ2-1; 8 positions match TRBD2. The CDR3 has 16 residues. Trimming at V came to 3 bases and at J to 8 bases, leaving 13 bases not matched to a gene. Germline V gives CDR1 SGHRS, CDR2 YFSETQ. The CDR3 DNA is TGCGCCAGCAGCTCCCCTGGACTAGCCAGGGCCGATGAGCAGTTCTTC. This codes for CASSSPGLARADEQFF.

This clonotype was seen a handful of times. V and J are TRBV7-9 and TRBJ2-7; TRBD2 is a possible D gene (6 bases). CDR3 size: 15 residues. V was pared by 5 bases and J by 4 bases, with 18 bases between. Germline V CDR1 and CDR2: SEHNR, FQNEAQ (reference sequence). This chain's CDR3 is CASSPWWGDGYEQYF. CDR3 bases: TGTGCCAGCAGCCCTTGGTGGGGGGACGGGTACGAGCAGTACTTC.

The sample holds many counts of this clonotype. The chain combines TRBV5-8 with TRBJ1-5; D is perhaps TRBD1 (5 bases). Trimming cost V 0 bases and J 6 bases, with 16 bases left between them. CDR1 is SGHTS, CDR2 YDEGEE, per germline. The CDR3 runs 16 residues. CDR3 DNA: TGTGCCAGCAGCTTGGGGGCAGGGCGTTATCGTCAGCCCCAGCATTTT. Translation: CASSLGAGRYRQPQHF.

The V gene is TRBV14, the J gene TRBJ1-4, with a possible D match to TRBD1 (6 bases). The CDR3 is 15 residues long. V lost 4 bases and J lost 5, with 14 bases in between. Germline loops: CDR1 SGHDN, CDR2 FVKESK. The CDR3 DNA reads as TGTGCCAGCAGCCCCAGGGGACGGAAGAATGAAAAACTGTTTTTT. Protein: CASSPRGRKNEKLFF.

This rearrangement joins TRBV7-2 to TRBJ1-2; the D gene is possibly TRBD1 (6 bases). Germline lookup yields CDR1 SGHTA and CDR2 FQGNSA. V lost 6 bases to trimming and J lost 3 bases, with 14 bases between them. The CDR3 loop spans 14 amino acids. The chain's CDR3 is CASRPVNRDYGYTF. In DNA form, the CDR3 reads TGTGCCAGCAGGCCAGTTAACAGGGACTATGGCTACACCTTC.

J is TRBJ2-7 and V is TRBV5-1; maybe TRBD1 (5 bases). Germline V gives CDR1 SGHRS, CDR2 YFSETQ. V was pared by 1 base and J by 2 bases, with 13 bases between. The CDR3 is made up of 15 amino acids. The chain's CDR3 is CASSLRSGSPYEQYF. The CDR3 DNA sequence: TGCGCCAGCAGCTTGAGGTCAGGGTCGCCCTACGAGCAGTACTTC.

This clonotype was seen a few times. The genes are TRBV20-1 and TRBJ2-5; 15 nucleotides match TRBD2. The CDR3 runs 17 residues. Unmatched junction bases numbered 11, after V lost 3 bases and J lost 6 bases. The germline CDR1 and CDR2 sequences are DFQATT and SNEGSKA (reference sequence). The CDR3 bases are TGCAGTGCTAGCCCCGGGACTAGCGGGGGGTTTGTAAAGACCCAGTACTTC. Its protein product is CSASPGTSGGFVKTQYF.

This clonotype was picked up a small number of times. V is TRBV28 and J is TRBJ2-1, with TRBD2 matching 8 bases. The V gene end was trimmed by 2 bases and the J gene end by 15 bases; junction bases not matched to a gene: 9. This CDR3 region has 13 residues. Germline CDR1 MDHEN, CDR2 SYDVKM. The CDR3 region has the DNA TGTGCCAGCAGTTTAACCCAGCGGGGGCTATCGTTCTTC. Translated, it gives CASSLTQRGLSFF. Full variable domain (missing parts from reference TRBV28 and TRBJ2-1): DVKVTQSSRYLVKRTGEKVFLECVQDMDHENMFWYRQDPGLGLRLIYFSYDVKMKEKGDIPEGYSVSREKKERFSLILESASTNQTSMYLCASSLTQRGLSFFGPGTRLTVL.

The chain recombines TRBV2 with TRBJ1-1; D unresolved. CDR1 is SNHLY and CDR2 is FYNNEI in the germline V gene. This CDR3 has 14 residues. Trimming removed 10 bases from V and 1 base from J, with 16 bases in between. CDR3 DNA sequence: TGTGCCATCTCACTTGGACTGAGGAACACTGAAGCTTTCTTT. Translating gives CAISLGLRNTEAFF.

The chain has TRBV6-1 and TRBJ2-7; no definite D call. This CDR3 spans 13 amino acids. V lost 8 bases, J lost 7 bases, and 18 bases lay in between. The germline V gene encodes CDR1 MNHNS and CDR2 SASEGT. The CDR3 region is CASGPTSLSEQYF. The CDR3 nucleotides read TGTGCCAGCGGGCCCACAAGTTTGTCGGAGCAGTACTTC.

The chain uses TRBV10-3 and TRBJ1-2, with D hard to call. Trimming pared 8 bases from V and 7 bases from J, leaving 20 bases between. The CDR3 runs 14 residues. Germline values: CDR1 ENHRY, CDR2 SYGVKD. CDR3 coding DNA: TGTGCCATCTTTGAGGGAGGTCCAGTCGCTGGCTACACCTTC. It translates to CAIFEGGPVAGYTF.

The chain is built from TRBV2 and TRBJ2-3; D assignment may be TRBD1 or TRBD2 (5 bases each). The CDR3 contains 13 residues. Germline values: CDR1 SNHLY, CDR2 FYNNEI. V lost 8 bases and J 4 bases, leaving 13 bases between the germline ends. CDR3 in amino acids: CASGSSGPDTQYF. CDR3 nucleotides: TGTGCCAGCGGTTCTTCGGGGCCAGATACGCAGTATTTT. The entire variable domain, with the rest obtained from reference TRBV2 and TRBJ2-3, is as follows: EPEVTQTPSHQVTQMGQEVILRCVPISNHLYFYWYRQILGQKVEFLVSFYNNEISEKSEIFDDQFSVERPDGSNFTLKIRSTKLEDSAMYFCASGSSGPDTQYFGPGTRLTVL.

This chain's CDR3 is CASSLDRGPETQYF. Here the CDR3 DNA reads TGTGCCAGCAGCCTAGACAGGGGGCCAGAGACCCAGTACTTC. The chain links TRBV7-8 to TRBJ2-5; 10 bases map to TRBD1. From germline, CDR1 is SGHVS and CDR2 FQNEAQ. J lost 4 bases, V lost 5 bases, and 4 bases had no gene match. This CDR3 comprises 14 residues.